Listed below are T cell receptor beta chains from one sample, sequenced in a study of graft-versus-host responses after intestinal transplantation. The protocol was immunoSEQ multiplex PCR, while the TCRdb copy is restricted to in-frame clones and leaves out a portion. Here the sample spans approximately 89,000 clones, over 85% being singletons. These receptors lack a known antigen. Sample: unstimulated CD8+ T cells sorted from spleen or lymph node cells, taken before transplant. All receptors come from a human donor who was the organ donor for an intestinal transplant. Both conserved end residues are part of each CDR3. D genes are given only for firm matches. Clone size is stated in some rows and not others, as once, few, many or a class when expanded.

D gene,J gene,clone size,V gene,CDR3 DNA,CDR3 protein
NA,TRBJ1-1,NA,TRBV11-2,TGTGCCAGCAGCCATACTCTCCTGAACACTGAAGCTTTCTTT,CASSHTLLNTEAFF
TRBD2,TRBJ2-7,NA,TRBV7-9,TGTGCCAGCAGCTTAGCGCGAGGACTAGCGGGCGGTGAGCAGTACTTC,CASSLARGLAGGEQYF
NA,TRBJ2-1,NA,TRBV21-1,TGTGCCAGCACCCTTTTGACTAGCGGGAGAATTGATGAGCAGTTCTTC,CASTLLTSGRIDEQFF
NA,TRBJ2-6,NA,TRBV5-4,TGTGCCAGCAGCTCCCTAAGCTCTGGGGCCAACGTCCTGACTTTC,CASSSLSSGANVLTF
NA,TRBJ2-7,NA,TRBV19,TGTGCCAGTAGTACAGGGATAAAATACGAGCAGTACTTC,CASSTGIKYEQYF
NA,TRBJ1-1,NA,TRBV6-1,TGTGCCACCGTGCTCAGGCCCTTGAACACTGAAGCTTTCTTT,CATVLRPLNTEAFF
NA,TRBJ1-6,NA,TRBV5-1,TGCGCCAGCAGCTTGGCGCAGGTGCTCTCACCCCTCCACTTT,CASSLAQVLSPLHF
TRBD1,TRBJ1-2,few,TRBV4-1,TGCGCCAGCAGCCCTGTTACAGGGGTTCAAGGCTACACCTTC,CASSPVTGVQGYTF
NA,TRBJ2-3,NA,TRBV7-9,TGTGCCAGCAGCCCCGCCCGGGGAGCGGCATACACAGATACGCAGTATTTT,CASSPARGAAYTDTQYF
TRBD1,TRBJ1-1,NA,TRBV6-6,TGTGCCAGCAGAGTGACAGGGGTCACTGAAGCTTTCTTT,CASRVTGVTEAFF
NA,TRBJ2-7,NA,TRBV10-2,TGCGCCAGCAGTGAGTCAATAACGTCGGGGGAGCAGTACTTC,CASSESITSGEQYF
NA,TRBJ2-7,NA,TRBV6-1,TGTGCCAGCAGTGAGAGCCCGAGCGCCTACGAGCAGTACTTC,CASSESPSAYEQYF
TRBD1,TRBJ1-2,NA,TRBV5-5,TGTGCCAGCAGCCCGAGGACAGGGGGCGATGGCTACACCTTC,CASSPRTGGDGYTF
TRBD2,TRBJ2-7,NA,TRBV4-3,TGCGCCAGCAGCCAAGGAGCGGGAGGGCCGATGTACGAGCAGTACTTC,CASSQGAGGPMYEQYF
NA,TRBJ1-1,NA,TRBV5-4,TGTGCCAGCAGCTTGTTATCCGCCGAGGTCCCTCTCTTT,CASSLLSAEVPLF
NA,TRBJ2-6,NA,TRBV29-1,TGCAGCGTGGGGGAGGCTGGGGCCAACGTCCTGACTTTC,CSVGEAGANVLTF
NA,TRBJ1-2,NA,TRBV4-2,TGTGCCAGCAGCCAAGCCCGAGGACAGTCTAACTATGGCTACACCTTC,CASSQARGQSNYGYTF
NA,TRBJ2-5,once,TRBV7-2,TGTGCCACCAATACAGAACACCAAGAGACCCAGTACTTC,CATNTEHQETQYF
NA,TRBJ2-3,once,TRBV2,TGTGCCGGATCTGCGGGTTATAGCACAGATACGCAGTATTTT,CAGSAGYSTDTQYF
NA,TRBJ1-3,NA,TRBV15,TGTGCCACCAGCAGAGATTTGGGCGATTTCTCTGGAAACACCATATATTTT,CATSRDLGDFSGNTIYF
NA,TRBJ2-7,NA,TRBV5-6,TGTGCCAGCAGCTTGCCTCGCGGGAACGAGCAGTACTTC,CASSLPRGNEQYF
NA,TRBJ1-2,NA,TRBV13,TGTGCCAGCAGCCCACGGTACACCTTC,CASSPRYTF
NA,TRBJ1-1,NA,TRBV19,TGTGCCAGTAGTACCGGGACAATCGGCACTGAAGCTTTCTTT,CASSTGTIGTEAFF
NA,TRBJ2-1,NA,TRBV5-1,TGCGCCAGCAACAGGATGGGCCCCCACTCCTACAATGAGCAGTTCTTC,CASNRMGPHSYNEQFF
TRBD1,TRBJ1-2,NA,TRBV6-5,TGTGCCAGCAGTTACTCCAGGCAGGGGGGAAACTATGGCTACACCTTC,CASSYSRQGGNYGYTF